The 20 T cell receptor beta chains presented below share a single source sample, sequenced in a study of T cell responses to AZD1222 COVID-19 vaccine. The repertoire was sequenced with immunoSEQ multiplex PCR; TCRdb's copy has only in-frame clones and lacks some. The data contain approximately 52,000 clones, roughly 86% of them singletons. Sequencing used peripheral blood, obtained 28 days after the second AZD1222 dose. The receptors come from an adult who received the AZD1222 COVID-19 vaccine.

The genes are TRBV19 and TRBJ2-7; 8 bases are shared with TRBD2. The V gene end was trimmed by 1 base and the J gene end by 2 bases; junction bases not matched to a gene: 4. Germline-derived CDR1 and CDR2 are LNHDA and SQIVND (reference sequence). The CDR3 length is 15 residues. The CDR3 DNA follows: TGTGCCAGTAGTATAGCAGGACTAGCCACCTACGAGCAGTACTTC. Protein: CASSIAGLATYEQYF.

The chain employs TRBV7-9 and TRBJ2-4; a weak D match, TRBD2 (7 bases). CDR3 length: 15 amino acids. Germline lookup yields CDR1 SEHNR and CDR2 FQNEAQ (reference sequence). Trimming took 2 bases from V and 3 from J, leaving 11 bases between them. The CDR3 spells CASSLRGAGKNIQYF. The CDR3 region has the DNA TGTGCCAGCAGCTTACGGGGGGCGGGCAAAAACATTCAGTACTTC.

The V call is TRBV5-1, the J call TRBJ1-1; 7 positions agree with TRBD1. Trimming took 5 bases from V and 11 from J; bases not matched to a gene: 18. This CDR3 spans 15 amino acids. Germline V gives CDR1 SGHRS, CDR2 YFSETQ. The CDR3: CASRPETGPSATAFF. Here the CDR3 DNA reads TGCGCCAGCAGGCCAGAGACAGGGCCCAGTGCAACGGCTTTCTTT.

The rearrangement links TRBV6-4 to TRBJ2-2; 9 nucleotides match TRBD2. Germline lookup yields CDR1 MRHNA and CDR2 SNTAGT. J gave up 3 bases and V 5 bases, and 4 bases lay outside the gene matches. The length of the CDR3 is 15 residues. The CDR3 spells CASSPSGADTGELFF. CDR3 nucleotide sequence: TGTGCCAGCAGTCCTAGCGGGGCCGACACCGGGGAGCTGTTTTTT.

This chain joins TRBV28 and TRBJ1-1; 10 bases line up with TRBD1. Germline lookup yields CDR1 MDHEN and CDR2 SYDVKM. This CDR3 has 13 residues. V was clipped by 6 bases and J by 5 bases; unmatched bases: 3. CDR3 in DNA: TGTGCCAGCAGGGACAGGGGGGGTACTGAAGCTTTCTTT. Translating it yields CASRDRGGTEAFF.

V usage is TRBV2 and J usage is TRBJ1-1; D is uncertain. Deletions cut 4 bases from V and 0 bases from J, with 6 bases between. This CDR3 region has 13 residues. CDR1 SNHLY and CDR2 FYNNEI come from the germline V gene. Written as DNA, the CDR3 is TGTGCCAGCAGTGTAGGAGTGAACACTGAAGCTTTCTTT. Its translation: CASSVGVNTEAFF.

The chain joins TRBV13 to TRBJ2-7; 13 nucleotides match TRBD2. The length of the CDR3 is 17 residues. Germline lookup yields CDR1 PRHDT and CDR2 FYEKMQ (reference sequence). V was clipped by 0 bases and J by 5 bases; unmatched bases: 7. CDR3 in DNA: TGTGCCAGCAGCTTAGGCCCACTAGCGGGAGGGCCCCACGAGCAGTACTTC. It specifies CASSLGPLAGGPHEQYF.

V and J are TRBV20-1 and TRBJ2-1; perhaps TRBD2 as D (6 bases). Germline V gene lookup returns CDR1 DFQATT and CDR2 SNEGSKA (reference sequence). Trimming cost V 3 bases and J 0 bases, with 12 bases left between them. This CDR3 is 15 amino acids long. CDR3: CSASLVGGSYNEQFF. CDR3 in DNA: TGCAGTGCTAGTTTGGTGGGAGGCTCCTACAATGAGCAGTTCTTC.

The V and J genes are TRBV12-3 or TRBV12-4 and TRBJ1-2; TRBD1 is a possible D gene (5 bases). This CDR3 region has 13 residues. The ends were cut back, 7 bases at V and 4 bases at J, with 13 bases in the middle. The CDR3 DNA reads as TGTGCCAGCACCCCCTCAGGGACCTATGGCTACACCTTC. Encoded protein: CASTPSGTYGYTF.

This chain links TRBV27 with TRBJ2-5; D is unresolved. The CDR3 has 11 amino acids. Trimming pared 10 bases from V and 5 bases from J, leaving 11 bases between. CDR1 is MNHEY and CDR2 is SMNVEV in the germline V gene (reference sequence). The CDR3: CATPNLETQYF. The CDR3 nucleotides are TGTGCCACCCCGAACCTTGAGACCCAGTACTTC.

The chain combines TRBV5-4 with TRBJ1-2; TRBD1 might be the D (6 bases). The CDR3 totals 14 residues. V was pared by 4 bases and J by 8 bases, with 18 bases between. The germline V gene encodes CDR1 SGHNT and CDR2 YYREEE (reference sequence). The CDR3 sequence: CASSPSVRGEGYTF. CDR3 nucleotide sequence: TGTGCCAGCAGCCCATCCGTTAGGGGGGAAGGCTACACCTTC.

The gene calls are TRBV6-1 and TRBJ1-2; unclear D gene. CDR1 and CDR2 (germline): MNHNS, SASEGT. The V end lost 1 base, the J end lost 4 bases, and 10 bases lay between the germline ends. The CDR3 spans 14 residues. The DNA of the CDR3 is TGTGCCAGCAGTGAAGTTGTCTCCAGCTATGGCTACACCTTC. Its translation: CASSEVVSSYGYTF.

V usage is TRBV7-9 and J usage is TRBJ2-7; a possible D gene is TRBD2 (5 bases). The germline V gene has CDR1 SEHNR and CDR2 FQNEAQ (reference sequence). V was pared by 5 bases and J by 5 bases, with 16 bases between. This CDR3 has 14 residues. DNA for the CDR3: TGTGCCAGCAGCCTACAAGGACTGCCCCACGAGCAGTACTTC. Protein product: CASSLQGLPHEQYF.

This clone appeared once. The chain joins TRBV9 to TRBJ1-6, with a weak D call TRBD1 (5 bases). The CDR3 loop spans 14 amino acids. Germline V CDR1 and CDR2: SGDLS, YYNGEE. V was cut by 4 bases and J by 9 bases, with 14 bases left in between. CDR3 sequence: CASSQRQGASPLHF. CDR3 nucleotide sequence: TGTGCCAGCAGCCAGCGGCAGGGCGCTTCACCCCTCCACTTT.

The CDR3 DNA follows: TGCGCCAGCAGGATCTACGGGGAGGGTGAGCAGTTCTTC. It yields the protein CASRIYGEGEQFF. The chain is built from TRBV5-1 and TRBJ2-1; 7 positions match TRBD2. The junction had 8 bases not matched to a gene; V was cut back by 5 bases and J by 9 bases. Germline V gene data show CDR1 as SGHRS and CDR2 as YFSETQ. CDR3 size: 13 residues.

This chain joins TRBV28 and TRBJ2-5, with D possibly being TRBD1 or TRBD2 (5 bases each). The CDR3 is 16 amino acids. Per the germline V gene, CDR1 is MDHEN and CDR2 is SYDVKM. Trimming left V 7 bases short and J 4 bases short, with 22 bases between. CDR3 nucleotides: TGTGCCAGCACCCGAGGAGGTGGGGGTAAAGGAGAGACCCAGTACTTC. This codes for CASTRGGGGKGETQYF.

This chain joins TRBV7-9 and TRBJ2-5; 7 nucleotides agree with TRBD2. V was clipped by 1 base and J by 2 bases; unmatched bases: 4. Germline-derived CDR1 and CDR2 are SEHNR and FQNEAQ (reference sequence). The CDR3 runs to 15 residues. The CDR3, as DNA: TGTGCCAGCAGCTTAGGGACGGGACTACAAGAGACCCAGTACTTC. This sequence encodes CASSLGTGLQETQYF.

Concerning this clone: The same CDR3 can be traced to other DNA sequences in this sample. V and J are TRBV6-5 and TRBJ2-3, with unresolved D. The CDR3 sequence is 12 residues long. Germline V lookup: CDR1 MNHEY, CDR2 SVGAGI. V was pared by 8 bases and J by 2 bases, with 8 bases between. The CDR3 nucleotides are TGTGCCAGCGGAGTTTTCACAGATACGCAGTATTTT. It translates to CASGVFTDTQYF.

This chain joins TRBV29-1 and TRBJ1-2; the D gene is possibly TRBD1 (6 bases). This CDR3 has 12 residues. CDR1 and CDR2 from the germline V gene are SQVTM and ANQGSEA. Deletions cut 5 bases from V and 0 bases from J, with 7 bases between. In nucleotides, the CDR3 is TGCAGCGTTTGGACAGCTAACTATGGCTACACCTTC. Protein product: CSVWTANYGYTF.

The chain uses TRBV7-8 and TRBJ2-7, with 8 bases lining up with TRBD2. The J segment lost 2 bases and the V segment lost 3 bases, leaving 9 bases of the junction unmatched. CDR3 length equals 16 residues. Germline assignment: CDR1 SGHVS and CDR2 FQNEAQ. In DNA, the CDR3 is TGTGCCAGCAGCTTGGTAGCGGGACGCGGGCCCTACGAGCAGTACTTC. Translation: CASSLVAGRGPYEQYF.